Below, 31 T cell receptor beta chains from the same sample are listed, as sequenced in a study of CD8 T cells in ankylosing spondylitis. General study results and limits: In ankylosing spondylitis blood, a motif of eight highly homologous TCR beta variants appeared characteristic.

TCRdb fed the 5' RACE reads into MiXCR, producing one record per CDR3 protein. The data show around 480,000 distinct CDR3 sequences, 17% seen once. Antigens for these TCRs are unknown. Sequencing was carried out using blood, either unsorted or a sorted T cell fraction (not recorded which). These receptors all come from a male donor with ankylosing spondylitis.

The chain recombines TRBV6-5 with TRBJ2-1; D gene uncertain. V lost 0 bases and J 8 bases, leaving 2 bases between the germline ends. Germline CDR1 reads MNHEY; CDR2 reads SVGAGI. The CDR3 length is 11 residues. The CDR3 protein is CASSYSHEQFF. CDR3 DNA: TGTGCCAGCAGTTACTCGCATGAGCAGTTCTTC.

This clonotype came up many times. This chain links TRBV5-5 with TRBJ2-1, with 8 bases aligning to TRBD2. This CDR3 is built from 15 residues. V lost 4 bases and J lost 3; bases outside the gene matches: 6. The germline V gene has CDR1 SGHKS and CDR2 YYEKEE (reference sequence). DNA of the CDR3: TGTGCCAGCAGCCCGATAGCGGGGTTCTACAATGAGCAGTTCTTC. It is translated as CASSPIAGFYNEQFF.

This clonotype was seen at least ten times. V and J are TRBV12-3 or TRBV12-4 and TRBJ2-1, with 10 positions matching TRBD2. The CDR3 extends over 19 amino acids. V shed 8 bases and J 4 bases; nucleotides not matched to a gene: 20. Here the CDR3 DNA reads TGTGCCAGCCCCAAGGAGGTACTGCAACTAGCGGGAAAATACAATGAGCAGTTCTTC. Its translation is CASPKEVLQLAGKYNEQFF.

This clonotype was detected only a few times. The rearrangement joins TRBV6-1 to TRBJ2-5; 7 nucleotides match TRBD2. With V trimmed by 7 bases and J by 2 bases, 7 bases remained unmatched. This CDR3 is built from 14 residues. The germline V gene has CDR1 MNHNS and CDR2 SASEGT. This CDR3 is CASKTGGPQETQYF. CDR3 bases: TGTGCCAGCAAAACGGGGGGACCTCAAGAGACCCAGTACTTC.

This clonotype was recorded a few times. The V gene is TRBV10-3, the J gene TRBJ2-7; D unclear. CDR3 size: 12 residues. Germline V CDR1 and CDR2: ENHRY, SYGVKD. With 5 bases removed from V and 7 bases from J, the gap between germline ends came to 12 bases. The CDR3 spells CAISRTLLEQYF. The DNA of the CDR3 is TGTGCCATCAGTCGGACCCTCTTGGAGCAGTACTTC.

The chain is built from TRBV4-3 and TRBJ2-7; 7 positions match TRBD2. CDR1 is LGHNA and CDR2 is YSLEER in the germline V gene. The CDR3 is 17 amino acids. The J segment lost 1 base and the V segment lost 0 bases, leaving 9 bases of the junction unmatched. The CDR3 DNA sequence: TGCGCCAGCAGCCAAGAATGGGGCGGGAGTGATTCCTACGAGCAGTACTTC. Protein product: CASSQEWGGSDSYEQYF.

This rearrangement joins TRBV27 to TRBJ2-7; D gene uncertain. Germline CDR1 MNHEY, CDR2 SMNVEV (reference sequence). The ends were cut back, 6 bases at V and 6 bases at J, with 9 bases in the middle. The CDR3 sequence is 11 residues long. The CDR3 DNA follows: TGTGCCAGCAGCCAGAACAGCGAGCAGTACTTC. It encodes CASSQNSEQYF.

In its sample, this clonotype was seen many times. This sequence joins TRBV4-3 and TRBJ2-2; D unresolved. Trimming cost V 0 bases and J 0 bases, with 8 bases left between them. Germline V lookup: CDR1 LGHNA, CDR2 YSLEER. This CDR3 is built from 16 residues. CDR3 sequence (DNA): TGCGCCAGCAGCCAAGACTACCAGACGAACACCGGGGAGCTGTTTTTT. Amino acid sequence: CASSQDYQTNTGELFF.

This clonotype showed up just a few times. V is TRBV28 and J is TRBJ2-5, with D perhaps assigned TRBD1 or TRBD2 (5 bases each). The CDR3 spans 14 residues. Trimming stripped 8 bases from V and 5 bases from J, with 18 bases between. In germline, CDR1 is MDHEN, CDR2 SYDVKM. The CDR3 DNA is TGTGCCAGCCTGGGGGAGTCCCGAGGGGAGACCCAGTACTTC. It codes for CASLGESRGETQYF.

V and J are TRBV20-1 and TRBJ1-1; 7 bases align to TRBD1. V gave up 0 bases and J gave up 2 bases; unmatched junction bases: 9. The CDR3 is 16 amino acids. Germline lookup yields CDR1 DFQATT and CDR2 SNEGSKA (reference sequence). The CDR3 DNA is TGCAGTGCTAGAGATCATGGGGGACAGATAAACACTGAAGCTTTCTTT. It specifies CSARDHGGQINTEAFF.

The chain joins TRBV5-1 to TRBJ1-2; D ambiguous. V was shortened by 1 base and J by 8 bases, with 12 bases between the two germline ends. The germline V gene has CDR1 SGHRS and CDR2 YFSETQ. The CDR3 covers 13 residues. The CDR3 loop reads CASSLISRSGYTF. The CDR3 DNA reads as TGCGCCAGCAGCTTGATTAGTCGTTCGGGCTACACCTTC. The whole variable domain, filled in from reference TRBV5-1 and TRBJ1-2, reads KAGVTQTPRYLIKTRGQQVTLSCSPISGHRSVSWYQQTPGQGLQFLFEYFSETQRNKGNFPGRFSGRQFSNSRSEMNVSTLELGDSALYLCASSLISRSGYTFGSGTRLTVV.

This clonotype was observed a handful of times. CDR3: CASSGGGADTEAFF. CDR3 nucleotides: TGCGCCAGCAGTGGGGGGGGCGCGGACACTGAAGCTTTCTTT. V is TRBV5-1 and J is TRBJ1-1; maybe TRBD1 (6 bases). Trimming took 5 bases from V and 3 from J, leaving 14 bases between them. CDR1 SGHRS and CDR2 YFSETQ come from the germline V gene. The CDR3 is made up of 14 amino acids.

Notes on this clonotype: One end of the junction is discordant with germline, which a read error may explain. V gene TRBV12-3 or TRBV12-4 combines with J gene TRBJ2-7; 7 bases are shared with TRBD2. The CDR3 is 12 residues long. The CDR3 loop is CASSSWGGLLNF. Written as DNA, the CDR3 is TGTGCCAGCAGTTCCTGGGGGGGACTACTTAACTTC.

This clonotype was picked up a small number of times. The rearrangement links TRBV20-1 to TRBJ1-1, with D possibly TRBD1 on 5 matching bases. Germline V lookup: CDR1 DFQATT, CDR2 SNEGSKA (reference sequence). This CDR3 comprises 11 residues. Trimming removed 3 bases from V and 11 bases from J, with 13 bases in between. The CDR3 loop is CSASGAIEAFF. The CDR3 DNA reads TGCAGTGCTAGCGGGGCGATTGAGGCTTTCTTT.

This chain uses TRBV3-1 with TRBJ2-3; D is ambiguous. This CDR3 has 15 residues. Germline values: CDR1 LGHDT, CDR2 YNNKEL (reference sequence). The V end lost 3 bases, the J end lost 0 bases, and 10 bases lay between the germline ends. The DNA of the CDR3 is TGTGCCAGCAGCCAGGGGAAGGGTAGCACAGATACGCAGTATTTT. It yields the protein CASSQGKGSTDTQYF.

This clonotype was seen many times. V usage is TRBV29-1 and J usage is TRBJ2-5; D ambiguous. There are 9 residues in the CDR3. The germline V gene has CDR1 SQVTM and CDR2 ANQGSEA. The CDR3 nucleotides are TGCAGTCCTCGAGAGACCCAGTACTTC. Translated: CSPRETQYF.

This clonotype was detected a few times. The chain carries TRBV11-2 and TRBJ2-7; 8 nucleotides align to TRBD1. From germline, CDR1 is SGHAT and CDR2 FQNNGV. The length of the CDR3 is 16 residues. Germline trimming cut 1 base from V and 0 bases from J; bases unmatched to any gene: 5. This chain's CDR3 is CASSLGTGLLSYEQYF. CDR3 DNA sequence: TGTGCCAGCAGCTTAGGGACAGGGCTCCTCTCCTACGAGCAGTACTTC. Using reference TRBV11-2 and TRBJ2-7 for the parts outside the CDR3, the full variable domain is EAGVAQSPRYKIIEKRQSVAFWCNPISGHATLYWYQQILGQGPKLLIQFQNNGVVDDSQLPKDRFSAERLKGVDSTLKIQPAKLEDSAVYLCASSLGTGLLSYEQYFGPGTRLTVT.

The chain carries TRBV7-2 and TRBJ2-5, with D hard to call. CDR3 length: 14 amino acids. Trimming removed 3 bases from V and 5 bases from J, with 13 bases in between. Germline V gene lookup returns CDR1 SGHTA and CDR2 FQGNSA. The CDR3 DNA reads TGTGCCAGCAGCTTCTTTCCCGAGGCGGAGACCCAGTACTTC. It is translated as CASSFFPEAETQYF.

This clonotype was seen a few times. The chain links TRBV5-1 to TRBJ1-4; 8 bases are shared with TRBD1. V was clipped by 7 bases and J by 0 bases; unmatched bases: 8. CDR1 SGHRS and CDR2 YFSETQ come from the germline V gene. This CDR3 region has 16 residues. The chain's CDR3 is CASSLTGGPTNEKLFF. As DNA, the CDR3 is TGCGCCAGCTCCCTAACAGGGGGACCAACTAATGAAAAACTGTTTTTT.

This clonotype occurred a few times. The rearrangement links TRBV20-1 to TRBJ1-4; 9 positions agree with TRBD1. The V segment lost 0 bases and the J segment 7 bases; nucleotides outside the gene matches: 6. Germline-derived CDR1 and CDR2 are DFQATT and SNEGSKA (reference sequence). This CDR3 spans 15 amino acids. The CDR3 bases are TGCAGTGCTAGAGACGAGGACAGGGGAGGTGAAAAACTGTTTTTT. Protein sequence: CSARDEDRGGEKLFF.

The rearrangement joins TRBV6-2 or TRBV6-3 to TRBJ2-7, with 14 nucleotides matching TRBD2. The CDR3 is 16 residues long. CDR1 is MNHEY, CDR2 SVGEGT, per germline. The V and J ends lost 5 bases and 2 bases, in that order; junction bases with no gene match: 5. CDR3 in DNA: TGTGCCAGCAGTAAGGGACTAGCGGGAGCCGCCTACGAGCAGTACTTC. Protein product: CASSKGLAGAAYEQYF.

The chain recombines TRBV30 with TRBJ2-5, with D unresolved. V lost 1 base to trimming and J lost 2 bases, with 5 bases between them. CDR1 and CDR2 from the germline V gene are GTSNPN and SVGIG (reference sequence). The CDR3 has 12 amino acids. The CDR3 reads CAWSAQQETQYF. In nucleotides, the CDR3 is TGTGCCTGGAGTGCCCAACAAGAGACCCAGTACTTC.

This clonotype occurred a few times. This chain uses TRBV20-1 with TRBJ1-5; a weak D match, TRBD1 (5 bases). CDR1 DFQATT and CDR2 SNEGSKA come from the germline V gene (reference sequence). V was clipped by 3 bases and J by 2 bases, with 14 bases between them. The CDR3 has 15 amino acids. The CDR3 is CSASSGNVGNQPQHF. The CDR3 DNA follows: TGCAGTGCTAGTTCAGGGAATGTTGGCAATCAGCCCCAGCATTTT.

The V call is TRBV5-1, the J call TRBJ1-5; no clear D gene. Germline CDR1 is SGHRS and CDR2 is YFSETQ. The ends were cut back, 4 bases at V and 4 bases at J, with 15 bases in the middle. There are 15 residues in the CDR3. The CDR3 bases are TGCGCCAGCAGCCCGTGGACGGGTGCAAATCAGCCCCAGCATTTT. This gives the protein CASSPWTGANQPQHF.

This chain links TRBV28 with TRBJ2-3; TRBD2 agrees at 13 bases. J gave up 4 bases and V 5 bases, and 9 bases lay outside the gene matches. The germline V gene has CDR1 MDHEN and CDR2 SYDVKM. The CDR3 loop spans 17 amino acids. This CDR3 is CASSLRKTSGRADTQYF. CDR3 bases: TGTGCCAGCAGTCTACGAAAAACTAGCGGGAGGGCAGATACGCAGTATTTT.

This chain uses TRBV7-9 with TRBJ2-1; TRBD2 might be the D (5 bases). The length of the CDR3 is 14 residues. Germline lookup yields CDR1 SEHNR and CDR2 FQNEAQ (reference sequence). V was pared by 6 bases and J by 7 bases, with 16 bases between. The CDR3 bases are TGTGCCAGCAGGGATATCGGGATCGGTAATGAGCAGTTCTTC. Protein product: CASRDIGIGNEQFF.

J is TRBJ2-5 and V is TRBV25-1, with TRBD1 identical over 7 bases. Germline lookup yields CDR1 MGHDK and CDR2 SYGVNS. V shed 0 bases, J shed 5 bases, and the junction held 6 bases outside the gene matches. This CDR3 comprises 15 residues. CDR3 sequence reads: CASSEYRQGSETQYF. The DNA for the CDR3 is TGTGCCAGCAGTGAATACAGACAGGGAAGCGAGACCCAGTACTTC.

The CDR3 coding sequence is TGCAGTGCGAGTGGGTACGAGTTGGAGCTTACCATGAACACTGAAGCTTTCTTT. Translation: CSASGYELELTMNTEAFF. This rearrangement joins TRBV20-1 to TRBJ1-1, with D uncertain. The V end was cut by 6 bases, the J end by 0 bases, with 26 bases between. This CDR3 comprises 18 residues. Germline assignment: CDR1 DFQATT and CDR2 SNEGSKA (reference sequence).

CDR3 region: CASSESGRGGTDTQYF. CDR3 bases: TGTGCCAGCAGTGAATCCGGGCGGGGGGGCACAGATACGCAGTATTTT. V gene TRBV2 combines with J gene TRBJ2-3, with 8 bases identical to TRBD2. CDR1 and CDR2 (germline): SNHLY, FYNNEI. Unmatched junction bases numbered 5, after V lost 2 bases and J lost 1 base. The CDR3 length is 16 residues.

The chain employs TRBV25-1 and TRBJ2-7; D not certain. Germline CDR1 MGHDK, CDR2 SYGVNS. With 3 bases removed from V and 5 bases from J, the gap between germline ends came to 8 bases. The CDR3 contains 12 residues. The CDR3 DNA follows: TGTGCCAGCAGTGACGGAAGCCACGAGCAGTACTTC. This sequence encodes CASSDGSHEQYF.

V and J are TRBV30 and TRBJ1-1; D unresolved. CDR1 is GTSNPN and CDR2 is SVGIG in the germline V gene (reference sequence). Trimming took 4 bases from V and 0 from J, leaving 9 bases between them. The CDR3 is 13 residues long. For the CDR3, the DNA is TGTGCCTGGAATGTCGGAATGAACACTGAAGCTTTCTTT. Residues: CAWNVGMNTEAFF.